This T cell receptor beta chain was found in a study of post-analysis software for immune sequencing data. Whole-study results and caveats: There were five TRBV segments more frequent in patients than controls, and TRBV5-6, TRBV5-1 and TRBV20-1 were among them.

This clonotype has ten or more counts. The antigen remains unidentified. The V gene's germline CDR1 is MDHEN and CDR2 SYDVKM. Trimming took 2 bases from V and 2 from J, leaving 12 bases between them. The CDR3 is 15 residues long. Carried by the TCR beta cDNA libraries were unique molecular identifiers. TCRdb reanalysed the PCR reads using MiXCR and keeps one entry per CDR3 protein. The sample gives just over 250,000 distinct CDR3 sequences, around 34% of which show up once; approximately 4.6% is in the top ten. V is TRBV28 and J is TRBJ2-5, with D perhaps TRBD1 or TRBD2 (6 bases each). The origin of this receptor is a girl between 10 and 17 years old with multiple sclerosis. The sequenced sample was blood. DNA of the CDR3: TGTGCCAGCAGTTTAAGGGGGGCAGGGCAAGAGACCCAGTACTTC. Amino acid sequence: CASSLRGAGQETQYF.